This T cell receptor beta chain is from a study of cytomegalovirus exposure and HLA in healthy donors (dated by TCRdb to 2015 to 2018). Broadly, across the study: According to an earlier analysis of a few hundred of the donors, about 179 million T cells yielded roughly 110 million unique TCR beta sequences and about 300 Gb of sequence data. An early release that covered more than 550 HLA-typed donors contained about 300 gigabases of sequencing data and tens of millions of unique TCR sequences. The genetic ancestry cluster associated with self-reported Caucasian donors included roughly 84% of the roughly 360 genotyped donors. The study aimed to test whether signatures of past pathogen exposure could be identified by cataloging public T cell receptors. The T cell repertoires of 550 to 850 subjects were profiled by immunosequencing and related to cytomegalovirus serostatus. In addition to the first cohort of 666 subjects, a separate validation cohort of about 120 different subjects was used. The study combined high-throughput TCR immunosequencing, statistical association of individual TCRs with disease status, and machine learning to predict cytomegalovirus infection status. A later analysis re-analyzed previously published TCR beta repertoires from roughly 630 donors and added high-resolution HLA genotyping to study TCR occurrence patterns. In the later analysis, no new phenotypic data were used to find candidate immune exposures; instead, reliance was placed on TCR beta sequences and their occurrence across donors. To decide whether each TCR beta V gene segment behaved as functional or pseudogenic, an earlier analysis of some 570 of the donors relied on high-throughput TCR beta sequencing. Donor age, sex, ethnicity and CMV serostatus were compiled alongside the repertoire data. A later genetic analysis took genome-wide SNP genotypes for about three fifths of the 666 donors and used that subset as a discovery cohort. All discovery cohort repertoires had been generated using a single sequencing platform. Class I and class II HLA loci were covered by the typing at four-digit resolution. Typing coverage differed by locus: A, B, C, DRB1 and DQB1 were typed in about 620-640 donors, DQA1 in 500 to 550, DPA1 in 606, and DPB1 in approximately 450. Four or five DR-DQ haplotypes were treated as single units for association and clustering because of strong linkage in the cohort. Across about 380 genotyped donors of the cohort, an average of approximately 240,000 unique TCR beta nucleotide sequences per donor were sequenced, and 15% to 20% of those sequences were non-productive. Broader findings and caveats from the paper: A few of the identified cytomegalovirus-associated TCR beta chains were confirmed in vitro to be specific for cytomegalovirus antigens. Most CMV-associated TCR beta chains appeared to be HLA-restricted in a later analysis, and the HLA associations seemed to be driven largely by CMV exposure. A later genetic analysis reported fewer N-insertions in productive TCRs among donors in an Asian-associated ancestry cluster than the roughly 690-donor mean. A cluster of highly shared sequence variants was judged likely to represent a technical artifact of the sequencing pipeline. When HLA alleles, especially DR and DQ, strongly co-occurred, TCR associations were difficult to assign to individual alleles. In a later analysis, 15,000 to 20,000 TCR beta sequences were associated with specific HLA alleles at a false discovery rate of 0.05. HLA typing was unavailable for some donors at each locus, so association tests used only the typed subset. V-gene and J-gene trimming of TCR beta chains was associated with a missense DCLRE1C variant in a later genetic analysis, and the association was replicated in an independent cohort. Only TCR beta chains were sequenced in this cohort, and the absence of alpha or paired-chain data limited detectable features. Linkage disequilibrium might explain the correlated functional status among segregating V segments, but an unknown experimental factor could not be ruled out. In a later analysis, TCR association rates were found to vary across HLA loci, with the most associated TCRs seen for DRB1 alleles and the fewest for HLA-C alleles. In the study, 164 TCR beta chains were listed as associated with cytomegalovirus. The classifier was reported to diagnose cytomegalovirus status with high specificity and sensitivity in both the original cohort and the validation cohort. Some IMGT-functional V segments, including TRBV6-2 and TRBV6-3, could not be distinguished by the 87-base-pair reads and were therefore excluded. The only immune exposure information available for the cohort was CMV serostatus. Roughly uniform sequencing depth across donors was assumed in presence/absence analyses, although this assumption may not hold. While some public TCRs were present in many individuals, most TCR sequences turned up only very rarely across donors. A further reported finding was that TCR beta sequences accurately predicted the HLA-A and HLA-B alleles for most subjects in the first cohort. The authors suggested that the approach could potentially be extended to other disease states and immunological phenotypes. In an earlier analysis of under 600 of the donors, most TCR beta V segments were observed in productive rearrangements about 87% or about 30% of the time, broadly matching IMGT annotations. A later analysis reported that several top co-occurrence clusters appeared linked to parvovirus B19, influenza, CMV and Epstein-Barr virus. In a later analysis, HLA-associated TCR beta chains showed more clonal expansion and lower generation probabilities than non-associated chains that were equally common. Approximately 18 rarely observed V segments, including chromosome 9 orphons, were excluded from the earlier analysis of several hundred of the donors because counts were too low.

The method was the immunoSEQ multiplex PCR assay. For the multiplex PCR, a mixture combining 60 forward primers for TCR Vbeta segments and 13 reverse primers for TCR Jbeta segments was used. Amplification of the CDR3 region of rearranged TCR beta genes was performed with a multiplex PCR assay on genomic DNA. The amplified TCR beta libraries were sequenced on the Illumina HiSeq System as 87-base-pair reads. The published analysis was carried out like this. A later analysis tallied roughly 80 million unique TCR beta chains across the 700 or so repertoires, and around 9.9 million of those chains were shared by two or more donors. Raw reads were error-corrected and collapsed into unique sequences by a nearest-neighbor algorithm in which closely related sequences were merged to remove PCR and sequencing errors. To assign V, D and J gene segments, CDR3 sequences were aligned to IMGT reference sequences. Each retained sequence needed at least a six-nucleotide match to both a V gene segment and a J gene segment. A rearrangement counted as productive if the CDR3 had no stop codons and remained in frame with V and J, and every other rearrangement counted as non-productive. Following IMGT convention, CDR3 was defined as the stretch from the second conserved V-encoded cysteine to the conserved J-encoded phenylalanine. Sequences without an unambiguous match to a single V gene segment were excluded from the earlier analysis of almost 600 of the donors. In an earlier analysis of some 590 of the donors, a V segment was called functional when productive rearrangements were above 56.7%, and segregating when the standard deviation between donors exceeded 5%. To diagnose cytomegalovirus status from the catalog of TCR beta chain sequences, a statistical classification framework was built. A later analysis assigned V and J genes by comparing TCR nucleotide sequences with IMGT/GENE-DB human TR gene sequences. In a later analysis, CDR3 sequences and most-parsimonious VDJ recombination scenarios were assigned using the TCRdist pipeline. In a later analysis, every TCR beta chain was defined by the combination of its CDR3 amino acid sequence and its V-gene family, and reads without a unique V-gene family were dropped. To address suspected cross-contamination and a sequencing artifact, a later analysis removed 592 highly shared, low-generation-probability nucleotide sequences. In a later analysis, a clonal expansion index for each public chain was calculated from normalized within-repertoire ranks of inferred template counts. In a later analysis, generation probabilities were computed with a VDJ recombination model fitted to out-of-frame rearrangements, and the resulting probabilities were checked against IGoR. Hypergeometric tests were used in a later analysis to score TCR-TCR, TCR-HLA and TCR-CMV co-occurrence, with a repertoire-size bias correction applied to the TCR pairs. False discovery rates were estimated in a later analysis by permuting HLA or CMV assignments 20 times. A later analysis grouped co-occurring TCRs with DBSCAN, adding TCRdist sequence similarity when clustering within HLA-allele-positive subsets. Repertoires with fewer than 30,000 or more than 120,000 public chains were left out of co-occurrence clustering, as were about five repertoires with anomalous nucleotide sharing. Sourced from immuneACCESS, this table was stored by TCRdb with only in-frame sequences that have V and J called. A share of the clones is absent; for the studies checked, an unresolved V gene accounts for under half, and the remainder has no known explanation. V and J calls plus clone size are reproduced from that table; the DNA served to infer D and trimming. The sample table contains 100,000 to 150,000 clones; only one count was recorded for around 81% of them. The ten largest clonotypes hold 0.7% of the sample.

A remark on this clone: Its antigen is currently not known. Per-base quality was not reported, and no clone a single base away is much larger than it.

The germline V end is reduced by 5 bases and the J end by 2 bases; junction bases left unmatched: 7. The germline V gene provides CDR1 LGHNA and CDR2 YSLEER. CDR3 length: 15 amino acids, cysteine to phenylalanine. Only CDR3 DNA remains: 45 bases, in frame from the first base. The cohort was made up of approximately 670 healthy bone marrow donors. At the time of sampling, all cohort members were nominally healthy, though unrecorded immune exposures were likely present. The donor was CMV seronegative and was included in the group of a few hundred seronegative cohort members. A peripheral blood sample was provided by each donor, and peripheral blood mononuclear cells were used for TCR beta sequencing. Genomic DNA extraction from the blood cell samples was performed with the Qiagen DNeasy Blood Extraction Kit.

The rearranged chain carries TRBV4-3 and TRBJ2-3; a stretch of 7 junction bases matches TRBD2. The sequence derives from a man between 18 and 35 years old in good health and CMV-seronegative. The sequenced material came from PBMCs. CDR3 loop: CASSWEGLPTDTQYF. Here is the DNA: TGCGCCAGCAGCTGGGAGGGACTCCCCACAGATACGCAGTATTTT.